The clone carrying this T cell receptor beta chain was counted between two and nine times. The antigen remains unidentified. Using immunoSEQ multiplex PCR, the repertoire was profiled, and TCRdb retains in-frame clones only, with some absent. The table records approximately 65,000 clones, roughly 91% of them present only once. Germline V CDR1 and CDR2: KGHSH, LQKENI. The junction had 5 bases not matched to a gene; V was cut back by 2 bases and J by 2 bases. The CDR3 covers 15 residues. These data belong to a study of lymphopenia after photon versus proton radiotherapy. Regarding the study as a whole: Better survival with proton therapy was suggested as possible, not demonstrated. Post-nadir diversity loss with photons came from oligoclonal expansion, particularly CD8+ Temra cells.

This receptor was taken from a woman aged 70-85 years with pancreatic cancer. The chain uses TRBV18 and TRBJ2-7; 8 bases align to TRBD1. The specimen was peripheral blood, collected from a patient treated with photon-based radiotherapy. The chain's CDR3 is CASSPRTGRAYEQYF. In DNA, the CDR3 is TGTGCCAGCTCACCAAGGACAGGGAGAGCCTACGAGCAGTACTTC.